Each of the 30 T cell receptor beta chains below was sequenced from the same sample in a study of blood T cell repertoires in COVID-19 (dated by TCRdb to 2018 to 2020). The library was built by means of the immunoSEQ multiplex PCR assay. TCRdb mirrors the immuneACCESS table, restricted to in-frame sequences. Some clones are absent from its copies; in checked studies, under half trace to an unresolved V gene, and the reason for the others is unknown. For this sample there are 490,000 or so clones; approximately 90% appear just once. The ten top clones hold around 7.9% of the sample. Sequenced input: PBMCs or T cells enriched from blood (not recorded which). These receptors all stem from a woman between 55 and 75 years old who had recovered from COVID-19.

V is TRBV5-1 and J is TRBJ1-1; D is ambiguous. Trimming took off 2 bases at V and 4 bases at J, with 9 bases between the two ends. The CDR3 is 13 residues long. Germline V lookup: CDR1 SGHRS, CDR2 YFSETQ. CDR3 sequence: CASSFGEGTEAFF. The CDR3 DNA reads TGCGCCAGCAGCTTCGGGGAGGGCACTGAAGCTTTCTTT.

The CDR3 loop reads CASSASGGSTDTQYF. The CDR3 DNA reads TGTGCCAGCAGTGCCAGCGGGGGTAGCACAGATACGCAGTATTTT. The V call is TRBV2, the J call TRBJ2-3; 8 nucleotides match TRBD2. From germline, CDR1 is SNHLY and CDR2 FYNNEI. Germline trimming cut 4 bases from V and 0 bases from J; bases unmatched to any gene: 3. The CDR3 covers 15 residues.

The rearrangement links TRBV19 to TRBJ1-6; D unresolved. Germline assignment: CDR1 LNHDA and CDR2 SQIVND (reference sequence). This CDR3 contains 14 residues. The V end was cut by 4 bases, the J end by 10 bases, with 14 bases between. The CDR3 DNA is TGTGCCAGTAGTACCGGACTGGAAAACTCACCCCTCCACTTT. This codes for CASSTGLENSPLHF.

The chain has TRBV2 and TRBJ1-1; 9 bases map to TRBD1. The V and J ends lost 4 bases and 5 bases, in that order; junction bases with no gene match: 2. The CDR3 has 13 amino acids. Germline V gene sequence: CDR1 SNHLY, CDR2 FYNNEI. CDR3 residues: CASSAGQGTEAFF. CDR3 sequence (DNA): TGTGCCAGCAGTGCTGGACAGGGGACTGAAGCTTTCTTT. The entire variable domain, with the rest obtained from reference TRBV2 and TRBJ1-1, is as follows: EPEVTQTPSHQVTQMGQEVILRCVPISNHLYFYWYRQILGQKVEFLVSFYNNEISEKSEIFDDQFSVERPDGSNFTLKIRSTKLEDSAMYFCASSAGQGTEAFFGQGTRLTVV.

Only one count was recorded for this clone. The rearrangement uses TRBV3-1 (or the pseudogene TRBV3-2) and TRBJ2-5; 12 nucleotides line up with TRBD2. The CDR3 is made up of 15 amino acids. V dropped 6 bases and J dropped 4; count of bases not matched to a gene: 6. The germline gives CDR1 LGHDT, CDR2 YNNKEL (reference sequence). In DNA form, the CDR3 reads TGTGCCAGCAGACCACTAGCGGGGGGAGGAGAGACCCAGTACTTC. Translating it yields CASRPLAGGGETQYF.

The chain recombines TRBV2 with TRBJ1-5; no clear D. Trimming removed 5 bases from V and 6 bases from J, with 5 bases in between. Germline V lookup: CDR1 SNHLY, CDR2 FYNNEI. The CDR3 covers 11 residues. CDR3 region: CASSTGQPQHF. As DNA, the CDR3 is TGTGCCAGCAGTACGGGTCAGCCCCAGCATTTT.

J is TRBJ2-7 and V is TRBV18; 8 nucleotides line up with TRBD2. V was clipped by 6 bases and J by 6 bases; unmatched bases: 10. This CDR3 is 14 amino acids long. CDR1 is KGHSH and CDR2 is LQKENI in the germline V gene. CDR3 in DNA: TGTGCCAGCTCGCCTCGGGAGGGGGGGAGCGAGCAGTACGTC. It yields the protein CASSPREGGSEQYV.

The rearrangement links TRBV5-8 to TRBJ2-7; 10 bases are shared with TRBD1. Germline V lookup: CDR1 SGHTS, CDR2 YDEGEE. V was pared by 0 bases and J by 2 bases, with 2 bases of the junction left unmatched. This CDR3 has 15 amino acids. CDR3 loop: CASSLGDRGAYEQYV. CDR3 DNA sequence: TGTGCCAGCAGCTTGGGGGACAGGGGTGCCTACGAGCAGTACGTC.

V is TRBV7-9 and J is TRBJ2-1, with 8 nucleotides matching TRBD2. Looked up from germline, CDR1 is SEHNR and CDR2 is FQNEAQ (reference sequence). The CDR3 totals 16 residues. After removal of 4 bases from V and 2 bases from J, the junction contained 7 bases not matched to a gene. The CDR3 nucleotides read TGTGCCAGCAGCTCCAGTAGCGGGGTTCCCTACAATGAGCAGTTCTTC. The encoded protein is CASSSSSGVPYNEQFF.

This clone was seen a single time. The rearrangement joins TRBV6-5 to TRBJ1-6; D gene unclear. There are 15 residues in the CDR3. Trimming shortened V by 6 bases and J by 5 bases, and 14 bases separated the two germline ends. CDR1 MNHEY and CDR2 SVGAGI come from the germline V gene. DNA of the CDR3: TGTGCCAGCAGATCCCCGACGGGGAATAATTCACCCCTCCACTTT. This gives the protein CASRSPTGNNSPLHF.

This clone came up once. The chain couples TRBV27 to TRBJ2-2; the match to TRBD2 covers 8 bases. Looked up from germline, CDR1 is MNHEY and CDR2 is SMNVEV (reference sequence). CDR3 size: 17 residues. The V segment lost 6 bases and the J segment 8 bases; nucleotides outside the gene matches: 17. CDR3 residues: CASSSREAGVRGGELFF. The CDR3 DNA reads TGTGCCAGCAGCTCCCGGGAAGCGGGGGTTCGGGGTGGGGAGCTGTTTTTT.

This clone was recorded only once. The chain joins TRBV2 to TRBJ2-7, with TRBD2 as a possible D gene (5 bases). The V gene lost 10 bases and the J gene lost 0 bases, with 13 bases spanning the gap. From germline, CDR1 is SNHLY and CDR2 FYNNEI. This CDR3 spans 13 amino acids. The CDR3 region has the DNA TGTGCCACCAAAACGGGGTCCTCCTACGAGCAGTACTTC. Its translation: CATKTGSSYEQYF.

The chain's CDR3 is CASSPSRSRYYEQYV. DNA for the CDR3: TGTGCCAGCAGTCCCTCTAGGAGCCGCTACTACGAGCAGTACGTC. The rearrangement links TRBV21-1 to TRBJ2-7; the table's D call of TRBD2 was not tested on the DNA. TRBV21-1 is labeled a pseudogene. The CDR3 sequence is 15 residues long.

V and J are TRBV7-2 and TRBJ2-2; 7 positions match TRBD2. This CDR3 region has 16 residues. The germline V gene encodes CDR1 SGHTA and CDR2 FQGNSA. V was clipped by 5 bases and J by 4 bases; unmatched bases: 10. CDR3 DNA: TGTGCCAGCAGCCGGCCTCCGGGGGGTTTCACCGGGGAGCTGTTTTTT. Translation: CASSRPPGGFTGELFF.

This clone appeared once. The rearrangement joins TRBV6-5 to TRBJ1-2; 8 bases are shared with TRBD1. There are 13 residues in the CDR3. CDR1 and CDR2 from the germline V gene are MNHEY and SVGAGI. V lost 3 bases to trimming and J lost 7 bases; unmatched junction nucleotides: 4. The CDR3 sequence is CASSYGQGRGYTF. DNA of the CDR3: TGTGCCAGCAGTTATGGACAGGGCCGTGGCTACACCTTC.

The chain carries TRBV7-2 and TRBJ2-1; D is unclear. Trimming shortened V by 7 bases and J by 5 bases, and 15 bases separated the two germline ends. Germline CDR1 SGHTA, CDR2 FQGNSA. This CDR3 comprises 14 residues. The chain's CDR3 is CASTLYIINNEQFF. The DNA of the CDR3 is TGTGCCAGCACCTTGTACATCATAAACAATGAGCAGTTCTTC.

Remarks on this clone: This specimen includes other DNA sequences encoding the same CDR3. The gene calls are TRBV29-1 and TRBJ1-3, with D possibly TRBD1 on 5 matching bases. This CDR3 region has 13 residues. The V gene's germline CDR1 is SQVTM and CDR2 ANQGSEA. Trimming cost V 2 bases and J 2 bases, with 7 bases left between them. The CDR3 reads CSVERGTGNTIYF. The CDR3 DNA reads TGCAGCGTTGAAAGGGGAACTGGAAACACCATATATTTT.

The V gene is TRBV9, the J gene TRBJ1-4, with TRBD1 as a possible D gene (5 bases). Germline V gives CDR1 SGDLS, CDR2 YYNGEE. The CDR3 spans 17 residues. Trimming left V 0 bases short and J 0 bases short, with 12 bases between. This CDR3 reads CASSVDAGTATNEKLFF. The CDR3, as DNA: TGTGCCAGCAGCGTAGATGCAGGGACTGCAACTAATGAAAAACTGTTTTTT.

The chain combines TRBV5-1 with TRBJ2-2, with D maybe TRBD1 (6 bases). CDR1 SGHRS and CDR2 YFSETQ come from the germline V gene. Trimming stripped 0 bases from V and 5 bases from J, with 17 bases between. The CDR3 covers 17 residues. The CDR3 sequence: CASSLESVGARTGELFF. The CDR3 DNA reads as TGCGCCAGCAGCTTGGAATCCGTGGGGGCGCGTACCGGGGAGCTGTTTTTT.

The chain uses TRBV9 and TRBJ2-5; 9 bases map to TRBD2. Trimming at V came to 1 base and at J to 5 bases, leaving 6 bases not matched to a gene. The CDR3 spans 15 residues. Germline V gives CDR1 SGDLS, CDR2 YYNGEE. CDR3 bases: TGTGCCAGCAGCGTAAGGCGGGGGGGCCGGGAGACCCAGTACTTC. As protein: CASSVRRGGRETQYF.

This clone was found many times. The V and J genes are TRBV7-6 and TRBJ2-7, with D tentatively TRBD2 (5 bases). The CDR3 sequence is 14 residues long. With 5 bases removed from V and 1 base from J, the gap between germline ends came to 12 bases. In germline, CDR1 is SGHVS, CDR2 FNYEAQ. The CDR3 reads CASSPWTGSYEQYF. CDR3 bases: TGTGCCAGCAGCCCGTGGACTGGTTCCTACGAGCAGTACTTC.

This clone was detected once. The genes are TRBV5-1 and TRBJ2-3; maybe TRBD1 (5 bases). CDR1 and CDR2 (germline): SGHRS, YFSETQ. Trimming removed 0 bases at V and 2 bases at J, with 7 bases between. This CDR3 comprises 14 residues. The CDR3 region has the DNA TGCGCCAGCAGCTTGGGACAGTACACAGATACGCAGTATTTT. Protein product: CASSLGQYTDTQYF.

The rearrangement uses TRBV21-1 and TRBJ1-5; the D call TRBD1 from the table was never checked on the DNA. TRBV21-1 is tagged as a pseudogene. This CDR3 is 16 amino acids long. CDR3 coding DNA: TGTGCCAGCAGCAAATGGGGCAAGAGGGGGCATCAGCCCCAGCATTTT. This translates into CASSKWGKRGHQPQHF.

The chain has TRBV29-1 and TRBJ2-3; 8 nucleotides line up with TRBD2. V was pared by 7 bases and J by 3 bases, with 9 bases of the junction left unmatched. The CDR3 loop spans 14 amino acids. Germline CDR1 is SQVTM and CDR2 is ANQGSEA. In nucleotides, the CDR3 is TGCAGCGCCTCCCGGGGGGGCCAGACAGATACGCAGTATTTT. Translated: CSASRGGQTDTQYF.

V usage is TRBV11-2 and J usage is TRBJ1-1; D is undetermined. The CDR3 contains 13 residues. Trimming removed 2 bases at V and 1 base at J, with 5 bases between. In germline, CDR1 is SGHAT, CDR2 FQNNGV. In nucleotides, the CDR3 is TGTGCCAGCAGCTTAAGCGAGAACACTGAAGCTTTCTTT. It specifies CASSLSENTEAFF.

This chain uses TRBV2 with TRBJ1-4, with D possibly matching TRBD1 (6 bases). The CDR3 spans 14 residues. Germline lookup yields CDR1 SNHLY and CDR2 FYNNEI. V lost 3 bases, J lost 7 bases, and 12 bases lay in between. This chain's CDR3 is CASSEGGLGEKLFF. In DNA, the CDR3 is TGTGCCAGCAGTGAGGGGGGGCTTGGTGAAAAACTGTTTTTT. Full variable domain (remainder filled in from reference TRBV2 and TRBJ1-4): EPEVTQTPSHQVTQMGQEVILRCVPISNHLYFYWYRQILGQKVEFLVSFYNNEISEKSEIFDDQFSVERPDGSNFTLKIRSTKLEDSAMYFCASSEGGLGEKLFFGSGTQLSVL.

The chain carries TRBV19 and TRBJ1-2; D is unclear. The CDR3 loop spans 16 amino acids. Germline V lookup: CDR1 LNHDA, CDR2 SQIVND (reference sequence). V lost 0 bases to trimming and J lost 1 base, with 12 bases between them. The CDR3 nucleotides are TGTGCCAGTAGTATAGATGGAACCGGGAATAACTATGGCTACACCTTC. This translates into CASSIDGTGNNYGYTF.

This clone was counted once. The chain is built from TRBV2 and TRBJ1-2; a possible D gene is TRBD1 (5 bases). The germline V gene has CDR1 SNHLY and CDR2 FYNNEI. The CDR3 runs to 12 residues. Trimming stripped 6 bases from V and 8 bases from J, with 13 bases between. CDR3 residues: CASSDSLGGYTF. The DNA for the CDR3 is TGTGCCAGCAGCGACAGCCTCGGAGGCTACACCTTC.

This clone was seen only once. The rearrangement links TRBV10-3 to TRBJ1-2, with D unclear. CDR1 and CDR2 from the germline V gene are ENHRY and SYGVKD. The CDR3 has 13 residues. V was trimmed by 6 bases and J by 5 bases, leaving 13 bases between them. Here the CDR3 reads CAIRQVARYGYTF. The CDR3 bases are TGTGCCATCAGGCAGGTCGCTCGGTATGGCTACACCTTC.

The gene calls are TRBV11-2 and TRBJ2-5, with TRBD2 as a possible D gene (7 bases). In germline, CDR1 is SGHAT, CDR2 FQNNGV. V gave up 2 bases and J gave up 8 bases, with 15 bases separating them. The CDR3 is 14 amino acids. CDR3 protein: CASSLQGRGYTQYF. The CDR3 DNA reads as TGTGCCAGCAGCTTACAGGGGAGGGGATATACCCAGTACTTC.